Following are 29 T cell receptor beta chains from one sample sequenced in a study of T cells in Graves' hyperthyroidism and ophthalmopathy. Amplification yielded TCR beta CDR3 regions, with RNA transcripts as the source. HTBI primers were employed in a first-round RT-PCR of the TCR CDR3. TCRdb re-called the multiplex PCR reads with MiXCR, one entry per CDR3 protein. The table lists approximately 430,000 distinct CDR3 sequences, over 12% of them singletons, with around 14% in the top ten. Sequenced sample: blood. These receptors were collected from a man between 18 and 35 years old with Graves' ophthalmopathy.

This rearrangement joins TRBV19 to TRBJ2-5; D remains unclear. CDR1 is LNHDA and CDR2 is SQIVND in the germline V gene (reference sequence). The length of the CDR3 is 16 residues. Trimming shortened V by 8 bases and J by 2 bases, and 21 bases separated the two germline ends. CDR3 region: CASPSRPRPDQETQYF. The CDR3 DNA reads TGTGCCAGTCCCTCCCGGCCCCGACCAGATCAAGAGACCCAGTACTTC.

This clonotype was detected many times. The CDR3 coding sequence is TGTGCCAGCAGTTTGACAGGGGTGGCTAACTATGGCTACACCTTC. Its translation is CASSLTGVANYGYTF. The rearrangement uses TRBV27 and TRBJ1-2, with TRBD1 matching 8 bases. This CDR3 is built from 15 residues. After removal of 3 bases from V and 0 bases from J, the junction contained 3 bases not matched to a gene. CDR1 MNHEY and CDR2 SMNVEV come from the germline V gene (reference sequence).

The chain carries TRBV19 and TRBJ2-2; 8 bases line up with TRBD1. This CDR3 contains 16 residues. Per the germline V gene, CDR1 is LNHDA and CDR2 is SQIVND (reference sequence). V gave up 7 bases and J gave up 5 bases; unmatched junction bases: 12. CDR3 in DNA: TGTGCCAGTACCCCCCGGGCGAACAGGGGGACCGGGGAGCTGTTTTTT. Encoded protein: CASTPRANRGTGELFF.

This clonotype was found many times. In nucleotides, the CDR3 is TGTGCCAGCAGTACCTTGACAGGGGCGCAGGGAGAGACCCAGTACTTC. Amino acid sequence: CASSTLTGAQGETQYF. The gene calls are TRBV12-3 or TRBV12-4 and TRBJ2-5, with 8 nucleotides matching TRBD1. The CDR3 extends over 16 amino acids. Trimming removed 5 bases from V and 4 bases from J; junction bases left unmatched: 12.

The chain recombines TRBV19 with TRBJ1-5; no reliable D call. Per the germline V gene, CDR1 is LNHDA and CDR2 is SQIVND (reference sequence). The CDR3 runs 15 residues. V was pared by 6 bases and J by 5 bases, with 17 bases between. The CDR3 spells CASSAGWGGDQPQHF. In DNA form, the CDR3 reads TGTGCCAGTAGCGCCGGCTGGGGTGGAGATCAGCCCCAGCATTTT.

This clonotype was observed many times. This chain joins TRBV11-2 and TRBJ2-3; D gene unclear. Looked up from germline, CDR1 is SGHAT and CDR2 is FQNNGV. Deletions cut 0 bases from V and 7 bases from J, with 11 bases between. The CDR3 loop spans 14 amino acids. The CDR3 DNA reads TGTGCCAGCAGCTTAGATTATACCGCCTATACGCAGTATTTT. Protein product: CASSLDYTAYTQYF.

The CDR3 DNA is TGTGCCAGCAGTTACAAAGCGGGAGGGCTGGGGGCCCAGTACTTC. Its protein is CASSYKAGGLGAQYF. The gene calls are TRBV6-5 and TRBJ2-5; 10 nucleotides match TRBD2. This CDR3 has 15 amino acids. Germline CDR1 is MNHEY and CDR2 is SVGAGI. The V gene end was trimmed by 2 bases and the J gene end by 9 bases; junction bases not matched to a gene: 9.

This clonotype came up many times. The chain carries TRBV12-3 or TRBV12-4 and TRBJ2-5; 8 bases map to TRBD1. The CDR3 consists of 15 residues. The V segment lost 5 bases and the J segment 4 bases; nucleotides outside the gene matches: 9. The CDR3 DNA sequence: TGTGCCAGCAGTGTTAGACAGGGGATTGGAGAGACCCAGTACTTC. Translating gives CASSVRQGIGETQYF.

This clonotype was detected many times. The V and J genes are TRBV29-1 and TRBJ1-1, with D maybe TRBD1 (5 bases). The CDR3 has 15 amino acids. The germline V gene has CDR1 SQVTM and CDR2 ANQGSEA. The germline V and J ends were trimmed by 3 bases and 5 bases, with 19 bases remaining between them. The CDR3 DNA reads TGCAGCGTTGAGTCCAGATTCGGGGCTGGGACTGAAGCTTTCTTT. Translated: CSVESRFGAGTEAFF.

This clonotype was detected many times. V and J are TRBV6-2 or TRBV6-3 and TRBJ2-7; the D is unclear. The V gene lost 6 bases and the J gene lost 0 bases, with 15 bases spanning the gap. The CDR3 has 15 residues. In germline, CDR1 is MNHEY, CDR2 SVGEGT. In DNA, the CDR3 is TGTGCCAGCAGCCACGCCAGCGAAAGCTCCTACGAGCAGTACTTC. Its translation: CASSHASESSYEQYF.

At least ten counts were recorded for this clonotype. The chain carries TRBV15 and TRBJ2-5; D is possibly TRBD2 (6 bases). Germline loops: CDR1 LNHNV, CDR2 YYDKDF (reference sequence). This CDR3 region has 17 residues. The V end lost 3 bases, the J end lost 2 bases, and 19 bases lay between the germline ends. The chain's CDR3 is CATSRAGAGRQQETQYF. The CDR3 DNA reads TGTGCCACCAGCAGGGCCGGGGCGGGGCGACAACAAGAGACCCAGTACTTC.

This clonotype was recorded at least ten times. The chain employs TRBV5-1 and TRBJ1-1; 8 bases fit TRBD1. The junction had 1 base not matched to a gene; V was cut back by 0 bases and J by 6 bases. Germline V gene sequence: CDR1 SGHRS, CDR2 YFSETQ. The CDR3 sequence is 13 residues long. CDR3 nucleotides: TGCGCCAGCAGCTTGGGGGACAGGCCTGAAGCTTTCTTT. Encoded protein: CASSLGDRPEAFF.

This clonotype has at least ten counts. This rearrangement joins TRBV20-1 to TRBJ2-3, with D maybe TRBD2 (6 bases). CDR3 length: 14 residues. The V gene's germline CDR1 is DFQATT and CDR2 SNEGSKA (reference sequence). With 6 bases removed from V and 1 base from J, the gap between germline ends came to 14 bases. The CDR3 loop reads CSATGTGGTDTQYF. The CDR3 DNA follows: TGCAGTGCCACGGGGACGGGGGGCACAGATACGCAGTATTTT.

A few counts support this clonotype. The V and J genes are TRBV7-9 and TRBJ1-3; D gene ambiguous. V was clipped by 1 base and J by 7 bases, with 8 bases between them. In germline, CDR1 is SEHNR, CDR2 FQNEAQ (reference sequence). There are 13 residues in the CDR3. The CDR3 region has the DNA TGTGCCAGCAGCTTAGAGGGCACCAACACCATATATTTT. Translating it yields CASSLEGTNTIYF.

This clonotype was seen repeatedly, ten times or more. A much larger clonotype is one base distant, so this may be a read error. CDR3 region: CASSLGTSTYNEQFF. CDR3 nucleotides: TGTGCCAGCAGCTTAGGGACTAGCACCTACAATGAGCAGTTCTTC. The chain joins TRBV11-2 to TRBJ2-1, with 8 bases fitting TRBD2. Germline lookup yields CDR1 SGHAT and CDR2 FQNNGV. With V trimmed by 1 base and J by 2 bases, 1 base remained unmatched. The length of the CDR3 is 15 residues.

This clonotype was found many times. The CDR3 sequence: CASSPTGYRGGTQYF. CDR3 sequence (DNA): TGTGCCAGCAGCCCAACAGGGTACAGGGGAGGGACCCAGTACTTC. The chain uses TRBV11-2 and TRBJ2-5, with a possible D match to TRBD1 (7 bases). The CDR3 consists of 15 residues. CDR1 is SGHAT, CDR2 FQNNGV, per germline. Trimming left V 5 bases short and J 7 bases short, with 20 bases between.

V usage is TRBV2 and J usage is TRBJ2-1, with TRBD1 matching 9 bases. The V gene end was trimmed by 6 bases and the J gene end by 6 bases; junction bases not matched to a gene: 9. Germline V CDR1 and CDR2: SNHLY, FYNNEI. This CDR3 has 15 amino acids. CDR3 amino acids: CASRGTGTGSNEQFF. The DNA for the CDR3 is TGTGCCAGCAGGGGCACCGGGACAGGGTCCAATGAGCAGTTCTTC.

The CDR3 is CASSSGTGHRQPQHF. The CDR3 DNA follows: TGTGCCAGCAGCTCCGGGACAGGGCACCGCCAGCCCCAGCATTTT. The rearrangement uses TRBV5-8 and TRBJ1-5; 9 positions agree with TRBD1. J gave up 7 bases and V 3 bases, and 8 bases lay outside the gene matches. The CDR3 is made up of 15 amino acids. Germline V CDR1 and CDR2: SGHTS, YDEGEE.

There are many counts of this clonotype. The chain joins TRBV7-2 to TRBJ1-1; 7 nucleotides line up with TRBD1. The junction had 2 bases not matched to a gene; V was cut back by 6 bases and J by 7 bases. This CDR3 spans 11 amino acids. Per germline, CDR1 SGHTA and CDR2 FQGNSA. CDR3 in amino acids: CASRGQYEAFF. CDR3 coding DNA: TGTGCCAGCAGGGGACAGTATGAAGCTTTCTTT.

Many counts were recorded for this clonotype. The CDR3 sequence: CASSPLGQGFVTDTQYF. The CDR3 bases are TGTGCCAGCAGCCCACTAGGTCAGGGATTCGTGACAGATACGCAGTATTTT. The chain has TRBV3-1 and TRBJ2-3, with D perhaps assigned TRBD1 or TRBD2 (5 bases each). Germline lookup yields CDR1 LGHDT and CDR2 YNNKEL (reference sequence). V dropped 4 bases and J dropped 3 bases, with 20 bases sitting between them. The length of the CDR3 is 17 residues.

This clonotype was found many times. In DNA, the CDR3 is TGTGCCAGCAGCCAAACTATGACAGGGTTGACCCAGTACTTC. Translated, it gives CASSQTMTGLTQYF. This chain connects TRBV3-1 to TRBJ2-5; 7 bases align to TRBD1. CDR1 is LGHDT and CDR2 is YNNKEL in the germline V gene (reference sequence). CDR3 length: 14 amino acids. The V segment lost 2 bases and the J segment 7 bases; nucleotides outside the gene matches: 7.

The CDR3 reads CSATGQGGNYGYTF. The CDR3 region has the DNA TGCAGTGCTACCGGACAGGGGGGGAACTATGGCTACACCTTC. This chain connects TRBV20-1 to TRBJ1-2; 10 bases are shared with TRBD1. This CDR3 has 14 residues. V was pared by 4 bases and J by 2 bases, with 4 bases of the junction left unmatched. Germline V gives CDR1 DFQATT, CDR2 SNEGSKA (reference sequence).

This clonotype was recorded at least ten times. The chain carries TRBV7-2 and TRBJ2-3, with TRBD2 identical over 12 bases. Germline V gives CDR1 SGHTA, CDR2 FQGNSA. V shed 3 bases, J shed 7 bases, and the junction held 2 bases outside the gene matches. The CDR3 is 14 amino acids. The CDR3 DNA reads TGTGCCAGCAGCTTTGGACTAGCGGGAAATACGCAGTATTTT. It codes for CASSFGLAGNTQYF. The whole variable domain, filled in from reference TRBV7-2 and TRBJ2-3, reads GAGVSQSPSNKVTEKGKDVELRCDPISGHTALYWYRQSLGQGLEFLIYFQGNSAPDKSGLPSDRFSAERTGGSVSTLTIQRTQQEDSAVYLCASSFGLAGNTQYFGPGTRLTVL.

This clonotype showed up many times. The V and J genes are TRBV12-3 or TRBV12-4 and TRBJ2-7, with D maybe TRBD2 (7 bases). This CDR3 region has 14 residues. V was trimmed by 5 bases and J by 9 bases, leaving 20 bases between them. CDR3 nucleotides: TGTGCCAGCAGTGCCCCAGGGGAGGGAGGAAGGCAGTACTTC. It encodes CASSAPGEGGRQYF.

This clonotype was found once. This chain joins TRBV7-9 and TRBJ2-1; 9 bases map to TRBD1. Trimming took 4 bases from V and 5 from J; bases not matched to a gene: 6. The CDR3 totals 15 residues. Looked up from germline, CDR1 is SEHNR and CDR2 is FQNEAQ (reference sequence). CDR3 in amino acids: CASSSGTGSHNEQFF. CDR3 DNA sequence: TGTGCCAGCAGCTCTGGGACAGGGTCTCACAATGAGCAGTTCTTC.

The chain recombines TRBV5-1 with TRBJ1-2, with D unclear. CDR1 SGHRS and CDR2 YFSETQ come from the germline V gene. Trimming cost V 0 bases and J 6 bases, with 15 bases left between them. The CDR3 sequence is 15 residues long. In DNA form, the CDR3 reads TGCGCCAGCAGCTTGGCCCGTGGGCTAGAGAATGGCTACACCTTC. It translates to CASSLARGLENGYTF. Full variable domain (outside the CDR3, taken from reference TRBV5-1 and TRBJ1-2): KAGVTQTPRYLIKTRGQQVTLSCSPISGHRSVSWYQQTPGQGLQFLFEYFSETQRNKGNFPGRFSGRQFSNSRSEMNVSTLELGDSALYLCASSLARGLENGYTFGSGTRLTVV.

A few counts support this clonotype. A much larger clone differs by one base, so this may be a read error. The chain combines TRBV20-1 with TRBJ2-4, with a possible D match to TRBD1 (6 bases). CDR3 length: 14 amino acids. Per germline, CDR1 DFQATT and CDR2 SNEGSKA (reference sequence). This CDR3 is CSATPTGANNIQYF. As DNA, the CDR3 is TGCAGTGCTACCCCGACAGGAGCCAATAACATTCAGTACTTC.

The CDR3 coding sequence is TGTGCCAGCAGCGTATGGGACACCAACACTGAAGCTTTCTTT. As protein: CASSVWDTNTEAFF. The gene calls are TRBV9 and TRBJ1-1, with D perhaps TRBD1 (6 bases). Trimming shortened V by 1 base and J by 2 bases, and 9 bases separated the two germline ends. The V gene's germline CDR1 is SGDLS and CDR2 YYNGEE. The CDR3 consists of 14 residues.

This clonotype has at least ten counts. The genes are TRBV5-1 and TRBJ2-2; no definite D call. The V and J ends lost 6 bases and 4 bases respectively, with 7 bases between them. The length of the CDR3 is 12 residues. Germline assignment: CDR1 SGHRS and CDR2 YFSETQ. DNA for the CDR3: TGCGCCAGCACCCTTATCACCGGGGAGCTGTTTTTT. Amino acids: CASTLITGELFF.